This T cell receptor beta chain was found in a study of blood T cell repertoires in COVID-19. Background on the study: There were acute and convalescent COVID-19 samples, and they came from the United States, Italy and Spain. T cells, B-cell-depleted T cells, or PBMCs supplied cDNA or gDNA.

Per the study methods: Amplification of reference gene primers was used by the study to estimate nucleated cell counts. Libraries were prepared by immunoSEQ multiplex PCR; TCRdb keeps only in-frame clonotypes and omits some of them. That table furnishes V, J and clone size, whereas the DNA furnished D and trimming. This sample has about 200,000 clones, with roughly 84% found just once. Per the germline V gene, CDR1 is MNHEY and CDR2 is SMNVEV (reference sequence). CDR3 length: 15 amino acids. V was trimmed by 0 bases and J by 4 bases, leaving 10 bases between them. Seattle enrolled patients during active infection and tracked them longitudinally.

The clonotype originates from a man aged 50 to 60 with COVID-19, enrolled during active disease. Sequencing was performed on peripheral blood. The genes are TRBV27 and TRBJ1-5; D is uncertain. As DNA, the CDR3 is TGTGCCAGCAGTTTATCGATGGGCGGGAATCAGCCCCAGCATTTT. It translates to CASSLSMGGNQPQHF.